This T cell receptor beta chain was documented in a study of shared clonotypes between healthy human individuals. The study, taken as a whole, reports: Researchers sampled only blood; tissue repertoires likely differ. Estimated clonotype richness was generally higher in naive than memory subsets.

Germline loops: CDR1 SGHTA, CDR2 FQGNSA. The CDR3 consists of 15 residues. Unmatched junction bases numbered 11, after V lost 5 bases and J lost 4 bases. Every immunoSEQ plate was one replicate of a subset's evenly spread DNA. This table comes from immunoSEQ multiplex PCR, and its TCRdb copy is limited to in-frame clones, with some not included. The profile covers 2,100,000 or so clones, with under 97% appearing a single time and around 0.13% taken by the ten largest. As to this clone: Its target is unknown.

The donors were all Caucasian adults (living in Nashville, Tennessee). This TCR was sampled from a man between 18 and 35 years old in good health. The chain is built from TRBV7-2 and TRBJ2-7, with 7 bases lining up with TRBD2. Sequenced material: naive CD4+ T cells sorted from blood. Sample subset: CD45RA+ positively selected. The CDR3 DNA follows: TGTGCCAGCAGCCCCGGGGGAGGGCCTTTTTACGAGCAGTACTTC. This sequence encodes CASSPGGGPFYEQYF.